A single sample is the source of the 22 T cell receptor beta chains below, sequenced in a study of T cells in Graves' hyperthyroidism and ophthalmopathy. Amplified TCR beta CDR3 regions derived from RNA transcripts. The HTBI primer set was used in a first-round RT-PCR of the TCR CDR3. TCRdb called the multiplex PCR reads again in MiXCR, with one record for every CDR3 protein. The sample includes over 350,000 distinct CDR3 sequences, over 12% seen only once; the top ten take approximately 13%. Specimen: blood. The receptors come from a young man with Graves' ophthalmopathy.

This rearrangement joins TRBV15 to TRBJ2-7; TRBD1 is a possible D gene (6 bases). This CDR3 spans 16 amino acids. From germline, CDR1 is LNHNV and CDR2 YYDKDF (reference sequence). V was shortened by 0 bases and J by 1 base, with 13 bases between the two germline ends. CDR3 DNA sequence: TGTGCCACCAGCAGAGATTCGATGCAGGGGTCCTACGAGCAGTACTTC. It specifies CATSRDSMQGSYEQYF.

Ten or more counts support this clonotype. The chain uses TRBV27 and TRBJ1-5, with TRBD1 matching over 7 bases. Germline CDR1 MNHEY, CDR2 SMNVEV (reference sequence). J was trimmed by 6 bases and V by 6 bases; bases with no gene match: 11. This CDR3 is built from 15 residues. CDR3 in amino acids: CASSEGTAASQPQHF. The CDR3 bases are TGTGCCAGCAGCGAGGGGACAGCCGCGAGTCAGCCCCAGCATTTT.

The genes are TRBV18 and TRBJ1-5, with TRBD1 matching 7 bases. CDR1 is KGHSH and CDR2 is LQKENI in the germline V gene. The CDR3 loop spans 15 amino acids. The ends lost 6 bases at V and 10 bases at J; junction bases unmatched: 15. This chain's CDR3 is CASSGTVGDLLPQHF. The DNA for the CDR3 is TGTGCCAGCTCCGGGACAGTTGGGGACTTACTACCCCAGCATTTT.

The table lists this clonotype with many counts. This chain links TRBV12-3 or TRBV12-4 with TRBJ2-5, with D perhaps assigned TRBD1 or TRBD2 (7 bases each). Trimming removed 6 bases from V and 7 bases from J, with 15 bases in between. The CDR3 contains 13 residues. CDR3 loop: CASSPRGEGTQYF. CDR3 sequence (DNA): TGTGCCAGCAGCCCCAGGGGGGAGGGGACCCAGTACTTC.

There are many counts of this clonotype. V is TRBV18 and J is TRBJ2-5; a weak D match, TRBD1 (6 bases). V dropped 1 base and J dropped 3 bases, with 6 bases sitting between them. Germline assignment: CDR1 KGHSH and CDR2 LQKENI. The CDR3 covers 13 residues. CDR3 DNA sequence: TGTGCCAGCTCACCACAGGGGGAAGAGACCCAGTACTTC. Translated: CASSPQGEETQYF.

The chain links TRBV3-1 to TRBJ2-1; no reliable D call. Judging by the DNA end, TRBJ2-7 fits better; the J call may be wrong. Germline assignment: CDR1 LGHDT and CDR2 YNNKEL (reference sequence). This CDR3 contains 11 residues. The CDR3 nucleotides read TGTGCCAGCAGCCGTAACAATGAGCAGTACTTC. This sequence encodes CASSRNNEQYF.

The sample holds many counts of this clonotype. This chain uses TRBV12-3 or TRBV12-4 with TRBJ2-7; 8 nucleotides agree with TRBD1. This CDR3 has 14 amino acids. Trimming took 5 bases from V and 4 from J; bases not matched to a gene: 7. This chain's CDR3 is CASSDTGQVYEQYF. For the CDR3, the DNA is TGTGCCAGCAGTGATACGGGACAGGTATACGAGCAGTACTTC.

This clonotype was observed a handful of times. The junction does not match germline at one end; this may be a read error. The chain recombines TRBV6-1 with TRBJ1-3; tentatively, D is TRBD1 (5 bases). From germline, CDR1 is MNHNS and CDR2 SASEGT. The CDR3 contains 13 residues. The CDR3 loop is CASREDGANTIYF. CDR3 nucleotide sequence: TGTGCCAGCAGAGAAGATGGGGCAAACACCATATATTTT.

The chain couples TRBV5-1 to TRBJ1-1; D might be TRBD1 (5 bases). Trimming shortened V by 3 bases and J by 4 bases, and 13 bases separated the two germline ends. CDR1 and CDR2 (germline): SGHRS, YFSETQ. This CDR3 region has 14 residues. CDR3: CASSSGTSSTEAFF. The CDR3 nucleotides read TGCGCCAGCAGCTCCGGGACCTCGAGCACTGAAGCTTTCTTT.

Written as DNA, the CDR3 is TGTGCCAGCAGGCATACAGGGAATCAGCCCCTCCACTTT. Encoded protein: CASRHTGNQPLHF. This chain joins TRBV7-2 and TRBJ1-6; D is perhaps TRBD1 (6 bases). Germline CDR1 reads SGHTA; CDR2 reads FQGNSA. CDR3 size: 13 residues. Trimming removed 6 bases at V and 13 bases at J, with 16 bases between.

V is TRBV6-1 and J is TRBJ2-3; D might be TRBD2 (6 bases). This CDR3 comprises 14 residues. Trimming left V 3 bases short and J 2 bases short, with 9 bases between. Germline CDR1 and CDR2: MNHNS and SASEGT. The CDR3 DNA reads as TGTGCCAGCAGTGAGCGGGACTCCACAGATACGCAGTATTTT. Residues: CASSERDSTDTQYF.

The sample holds many counts of this clonotype. V gene TRBV11-3 combines with J gene TRBJ2-1; possibly TRBD2 for D (5 bases). The CDR3 loop spans 12 amino acids. Trimming cost V 3 bases and J 9 bases, with 9 bases left between them. Germline V gene sequence: CDR1 SGHNT, CDR2 YENEEA. CDR3 sequence (DNA): TGTGCCAGCAGCTTTCGGGGAAGTGAGCAGTTCTTC. This codes for CASSFRGSEQFF.

In this sample, this clonotype turned up many times. J is TRBJ2-7 and V is TRBV20-1; no definite D call. This CDR3 has 13 residues. CDR1 DFQATT and CDR2 SNEGSKA come from the germline V gene (reference sequence). Trimming stripped 4 bases from V and 2 bases from J, with 12 bases between. CDR3 nucleotides: TGCAGTGCTACCACAGACATACCCTACGAGCAGTACTTC. Its protein is CSATTDIPYEQYF.

There are many counts of this clonotype. As DNA, the CDR3 is TGTGCCAGCATCGCGACAGGGGGCGGACAGCCCCAGCATTTT. Protein product: CASIATGGGQPQHF. The chain employs TRBV2 and TRBJ1-5; TRBD1 matches 10 bases. Germline values: CDR1 SNHLY, CDR2 FYNNEI. The CDR3 is 14 amino acids. The ends lost 7 bases at V and 7 bases at J; junction bases unmatched: 7. The full variable domain, its missing parts supplied by reference TRBV2 and TRBJ1-5, is EPEVTQTPSHQVTQMGQEVILRCVPISNHLYFYWYRQILGQKVEFLVSFYNNEISEKSEIFDDQFSVERPDGSNFTLKIRSTKLEDSAMYFCASIATGGGQPQHFGDGTRLSIL.

This clonotype was seen only a few times. The rearrangement links TRBV7-9 to TRBJ2-1; a weak D match, TRBD1 (5 bases). CDR1 is SEHNR, CDR2 FQNEAQ, per germline (reference sequence). This CDR3 region has 13 residues. V shed 5 bases and J shed 9 bases, with 14 bases lying between them. CDR3 coding DNA: TGTGCCAGCAGCCCAGGGTCGCCCCCTGAGCAGTTCTTC. It yields the protein CASSPGSPPEQFF.

In this sample, this clonotype turned up many times. The CDR3 nucleotides read TGCGCCAGCAGCTTGGGGTGGTCTAGAGAGCAGTACTTC. It translates to CASSLGWSREQYF. V gene TRBV5-1 combines with J gene TRBJ2-7; D remains ambiguous. Germline CDR1 SGHRS, CDR2 YFSETQ. This CDR3 contains 13 residues. Trimming cost V 0 bases and J 7 bases, with 11 bases left between them.

This clonotype was seen repeatedly, ten times or more. This sequence joins TRBV3-1 and TRBJ2-3; 9 bases agree with TRBD2. The CDR3 has 17 residues. The J segment lost 4 bases and the V segment lost 0 bases, leaving 8 bases of the junction unmatched. Germline loops: CDR1 LGHDT, CDR2 YNNKEL (reference sequence). For the CDR3, the DNA is TGTGCCAGCAGCCAAGATGGGGGCGGGGGGGCTCCAGATACGCAGTATTTT. Encoded protein: CASSQDGGGGAPDTQYF.

In its sample, this clonotype was seen many times. This chain connects TRBV20-1 to TRBJ2-7, with TRBD1 identical over 7 bases. The V gene's germline CDR1 is DFQATT and CDR2 SNEGSKA (reference sequence). The CDR3 extends over 15 amino acids. J was trimmed by 2 bases and V by 1 base; bases with no gene match: 8. In nucleotides, the CDR3 is TGCAGTGCTAGAGCCCCCGGGACAGTGACCTACGAGCAGTACTTC. Residues: CSARAPGTVTYEQYF.

This clonotype appeared many times. The J gene is TRBJ2-3, the V gene TRBV2; D unclear. The germline gives CDR1 SNHLY, CDR2 FYNNEI. V was trimmed by 4 bases and J by 0 bases, leaving 14 bases between them. The CDR3 has 16 residues. This CDR3 is CASSVGLIRSTDTQYF. In nucleotides, the CDR3 is TGTGCCAGCAGTGTTGGGCTTATACGTAGCACAGATACGCAGTATTTT. The variable domain in full, with the rest retrieved from reference TRBV2 and TRBJ2-3, is EPEVTQTPSHQVTQMGQEVILRCVPISNHLYFYWYRQILGQKVEFLVSFYNNEISEKSEIFDDQFSVERPDGSNFTLKIRSTKLEDSAMYFCASSVGLIRSTDTQYFGPGTRLTVL.

This clonotype was seen only a few times. V is TRBV6-1 and J is TRBJ1-4, with 11 bases matching TRBD1. In germline, CDR1 is MNHNS, CDR2 SASEGT. CDR3 size: 16 residues. V dropped 5 bases and J dropped 8; count of bases not matched to a gene: 10. CDR3 nucleotide sequence: TGTGCCAGCAGTCAGAGGGACAGGGGGTTGGGAGAAAAACTGTTTTTT. Protein: CASSQRDRGLGEKLFF.

The CDR3 loop reads CAISDKPPYEQYF. The DNA for the CDR3 is TGTGCCATCAGTGACAAGCCACCTTACGAGCAGTACTTC. The chain combines TRBV10-3 with TRBJ2-7; D is ambiguous. V was trimmed by 3 bases and J by 4 bases, leaving 10 bases between them. Per the germline V gene, CDR1 is ENHRY and CDR2 is SYGVKD. The CDR3 covers 13 residues.

The J gene is TRBJ1-1, the V gene TRBV5-1, with 11 bases identical to TRBD1. V was pared by 1 base and J by 5 bases, with 7 bases of the junction left unmatched. The CDR3 is 16 amino acids. CDR1 and CDR2 (germline): SGHRS, YFSETQ. The chain's CDR3 is CASSLNSGQGATEAFF. The CDR3 DNA sequence: TGCGCCAGCAGCTTGAACTCCGGACAGGGGGCAACTGAAGCTTTCTTT.